The 27 T cell receptor beta chains in this list originate from one sample, sequenced in a study of blood T cell repertoires in COVID-19. Profiling relied on immunoSEQ multiplex PCR, and the TCRdb table lists in-frame clones only, not all of them. The sample has approximately 450,000 clones; around 89% are singletons. The specimen was peripheral blood. The origin of the receptors is a woman in her twenties or thirties with acute or convalescent COVID-19.

The chain couples TRBV7-9 to TRBJ1-3; no clear D gene. Looked up from germline, CDR1 is SEHNR and CDR2 is FQNEAQ (reference sequence). CDR3 length: 15 residues. V lost 2 bases and J 0 bases, leaving 8 bases between the germline ends. CDR3 amino acids: CASSLIRVSGNTIYF. CDR3 nucleotide sequence: TGTGCCAGCAGCTTAATCCGAGTCTCTGGAAACACCATATATTTT. Variable domain in full (rest from reference TRBV7-9 and TRBJ1-3): DTGVSQNPRHKITKRGQNVTFRCDPISEHNRLYWYRQTLGQGPEFLTYFQNEAQLEKSRLLSDRFSAERPKGSFSTLEIQRTEQGDSAMYLCASSLIRVSGNTIYFGEGSWLTVV.

The chain couples TRBV5-1 to TRBJ1-5; TRBD1 might be the D (5 bases). CDR1 is SGHRS and CDR2 is YFSETQ in the germline V gene. V lost 4 bases and J 2 bases, leaving 7 bases between the germline ends. The CDR3 totals 13 residues. CDR3 in DNA: TGCGCCAGCAGCGACAGTCGCAATCAGCCCCAGCATTTT. The encoded protein is CASSDSRNQPQHF.

The gene calls are TRBV6-5 and TRBJ2-7; 8 positions match TRBD1. V lost 3 bases, J lost 3 bases, and 7 bases stayed unmatched. Germline-derived CDR1 and CDR2 are MNHEY and SVGAGI. CDR3 length: 15 amino acids. Written as DNA, the CDR3 is TGTGCCAGCAGTTATATGACAGGGGCGAACTACGAGCAGTACTTC. It encodes CASSYMTGANYEQYF.

The rearrangement links TRBV7-3 to TRBJ2-7; 11 positions match TRBD1. This CDR3 has 15 residues. Per the germline V gene, CDR1 is SGHTA and CDR2 is FQGTGA. The trim removed 5 bases at V and 2 bases at J, leaving 5 bases unmatched. CDR3 sequence: CASSVTGQGAYEQYF. CDR3 nucleotides: TGTGCCAGCAGCGTGACGGGACAGGGGGCCTACGAGCAGTACTTC.

This rearrangement joins TRBV11-2 to TRBJ1-1; D gene ambiguous. CDR1 SGHAT and CDR2 FQNNGV come from the germline V gene. Trimming removed 2 bases at V and 0 bases at J, with 7 bases between. The CDR3 is 14 residues long. CDR3 coding DNA: TGTGCCAGCAGCTTATCTACCCTGAACACTGAAGCTTTCTTT. Translated: CASSLSTLNTEAFF.

V gene TRBV3-1 (or the pseudogene TRBV3-2) combines with J gene TRBJ2-2; D is unclear. The length of the CDR3 is 13 residues. The germline V gene has CDR1 LGHDT and CDR2 YNNKEL (reference sequence). The V and J ends lost 4 bases and 1 base respectively, with 4 bases between them. The CDR3 here is CASSPRNTGELFF. CDR3 nucleotides: TGTGCCAGCAGCCCTCGGAACACCGGGGAGCTGTTTTTT.

The chain links TRBV2 to TRBJ2-1; 10 nucleotides match TRBD1. The germline V gene encodes CDR1 SNHLY and CDR2 FYNNEI. The CDR3 spans 13 residues. The J segment lost 8 bases and the V segment lost 4 bases, leaving 2 bases of the junction unmatched. For the CDR3, the DNA is TGTGCCAGCAGTGCGACAGGGGGCGATGAGCAGTTCTTC. Protein product: CASSATGGDEQFF. The whole variable domain, filled in from reference TRBV2 and TRBJ2-1, reads EPEVTQTPSHQVTQMGQEVILRCVPISNHLYFYWYRQILGQKVEFLVSFYNNEISEKSEIFDDQFSVERPDGSNFTLKIRSTKLEDSAMYFCASSATGGDEQFFGPGTRLTVL.

The chain joins TRBV28 to TRBJ1-5; D is ambiguous. Germline CDR1 MDHEN, CDR2 SYDVKM. V shed 7 bases and J shed 3 bases, with 19 bases lying between them. The CDR3 contains 16 residues. For the CDR3, the DNA is TGTGCCAGCATTCAGCCCGGTGGGAGGGACAATCAGCCCCAGCATTTT. As protein: CASIQPGGRDNQPQHF.

V is TRBV7-9 and J is TRBJ1-5; 9 bases map to TRBD1. J gave up 5 bases and V 4 bases, and 9 bases lay outside the gene matches. Germline CDR1 is SEHNR and CDR2 is FQNEAQ (reference sequence). The CDR3 runs 16 residues. This chain's CDR3 is CASSSSGTGTDQPQHF. The CDR3 region has the DNA TGTGCCAGCAGCTCGTCCGGGACAGGGACCGATCAGCCCCAGCATTTT.

The chain is built from TRBV29-1 and TRBJ2-3, with a tentative D call TRBD1 (5 bases). The germline V and J ends were trimmed by 4 bases and 3 bases, with 11 bases remaining between them. From germline, CDR1 is SQVTM and CDR2 ANQGSEA. The CDR3 loop spans 13 amino acids. Written as DNA, the CDR3 is TGCAGCGTTGTTTTCGCAGGGACAGATACGCAGTATTTT. Encoded protein: CSVVFAGTDTQYF.

This clone has just one count. The gene calls are TRBV4-1 and TRBJ2-7, with 8 bases aligning to TRBD1. CDR3 length equals 14 residues. From germline, CDR1 is MGHRA and CDR2 YSYEKL. The V gene end was trimmed by 2 bases and the J gene end by 4 bases; junction bases not matched to a gene: 4. The DNA of the CDR3 is TGCGCCAGCAGCCAAACGACAGGGGAATACGAGCAGTACTTC. It yields the protein CASSQTTGEYEQYF.

This clone was observed a few times. At the DNA level, this CDR3 is encoded by other sequences in the same sample as well. The chain joins TRBV5-1 to TRBJ2-7; 10 nucleotides match TRBD1. V trimming: 4 bases; J trimming: 1 base; junction bases outside the gene matches: 2. Germline CDR1 is SGHRS and CDR2 is YFSETQ. The CDR3 spans 14 residues. The CDR3 DNA sequence: TGCGCCAGCAGCCCGGGACAGGGGTCCTACGAGCAGTACTTC. Amino acid sequence: CASSPGQGSYEQYF.

The chain carries TRBV6-2 or TRBV6-3 and TRBJ1-1; a possible D gene is TRBD1 (5 bases). This CDR3 region has 12 residues. V lost 2 bases to trimming and J lost 9 bases, with 10 bases between them. The germline V gene has CDR1 MNHEY and CDR2 SVGEGT. CDR3 residues: CASSYPTGQAFF. The CDR3, as DNA: TGTGCCAGCAGTTACCCCACAGGTCAAGCTTTCTTT.

CDR3 loop: CAWSVWAEVDNQPQHF. The DNA of the CDR3 is TGTGCCTGGAGTGTTTGGGCAGAAGTTGACAATCAGCCCCAGCATTTT. The J gene is TRBJ1-5, the V gene TRBV30; D remains ambiguous. CDR1 GTSNPN and CDR2 SVGIG come from the germline V gene (reference sequence). The CDR3 consists of 16 residues. V lost 0 bases and J lost 3, with 15 bases in between.

In this sample, this clone turned up once. The V gene is TRBV6-5, the J gene TRBJ1-1; 7 bases match TRBD1. V shed 9 bases and J 3 bases; nucleotides not matched to a gene: 13. The germline V gene encodes CDR1 MNHEY and CDR2 SVGAGI. The CDR3 runs 15 residues. CDR3 amino acids: CASHSRTGRDTEAFF. In DNA, the CDR3 is TGTGCCAGTCATAGTAGGACAGGTAGAGACACTGAAGCTTTCTTT.

The J gene is TRBJ2-3, the V gene TRBV2; a possible D gene is TRBD2 (6 bases). There are 11 residues in the CDR3. Trimming took off 7 bases at V and 6 bases at J, with 8 bases between the two ends. Germline loops: CDR1 SNHLY, CDR2 FYNNEI. The CDR3 here is CASKRVDTQYF. CDR3 DNA sequence: TGTGCCAGCAAGCGGGTGGATACGCAGTATTTT.

V usage is TRBV7-2 and J usage is TRBJ1-4; TRBD1 agrees at 11 bases. Germline assignment: CDR1 SGHTA and CDR2 FQGNSA. The CDR3 consists of 15 residues. J was trimmed by 12 bases and V by 4 bases; bases with no gene match: 10. This CDR3 reads CASSSTGTGGRELFF. DNA of the CDR3: TGTGCCAGCAGCTCAACCGGGACAGGGGGGAGAGAACTGTTTTTT.

The rearrangement joins TRBV6-5 to TRBJ1-4, with 7 bases matching TRBD1. Germline CDR1 reads MNHEY; CDR2 reads SVGAGI. The V gene end was trimmed by 7 bases and the J gene end by 4 bases; junction bases not matched to a gene: 6. The CDR3 extends over 14 amino acids. CDR3 DNA sequence: TGTGCCAGCAAGGGACAGCAGAATAATGAAAAACTGTTTTTT. Its protein product is CASKGQQNNEKLFF.

The rearrangement uses TRBV9 and TRBJ2-2, with 7 bases identical to TRBD1. V gave up 0 bases and J gave up 6 bases; unmatched junction bases: 2. This CDR3 contains 14 residues. In germline, CDR1 is SGDLS, CDR2 YYNGEE. The CDR3 loop is CASSVEGAAGELFF. The DNA of the CDR3 is TGTGCCAGCAGCGTAGAGGGGGCGGCCGGGGAGCTGTTTTTT.

The chain couples TRBV6-6 to TRBJ2-3; no reliable D call. Looked up from germline, CDR1 is MNHNY and CDR2 is SVGAGI (reference sequence). Trimming pared 0 bases from V and 5 bases from J, leaving 3 bases between. The CDR3 runs to 12 residues. This CDR3 is CASSYSRDTQYF. The CDR3 nucleotides read TGTGCCAGCAGTTACTCGAGAGATACGCAGTATTTT.

The chain carries TRBV27 and TRBJ2-7; a weak D match, TRBD2 (6 bases). Trimming took off 6 bases at V and 3 bases at J, with 9 bases between the two ends. The V gene's germline CDR1 is MNHEY and CDR2 SMNVEV (reference sequence). CDR3 length: 12 residues. The CDR3 nucleotides are TGTGCCAGCAGGACGGAGGGCTACGAGCAGTACTTC. Translation gives CASRTEGYEQYF.

The rearrangement joins TRBV2 to TRBJ1-1; maybe TRBD1 (5 bases). V was shortened by 7 bases and J by 3 bases, with 15 bases between the two germline ends. The germline CDR1 and CDR2 sequences are SNHLY and FYNNEI. The CDR3 is 14 amino acids. In nucleotides, the CDR3 is TGTGCCAGCACCTTGGGGGGTTCAGACACTGAAGCTTTCTTT. Translation: CASTLGGSDTEAFF.

The V gene is TRBV4-1, the J gene TRBJ2-6, with D tentatively TRBD2 (5 bases). CDR1 is MGHRA and CDR2 is YSYEKL in the germline V gene. Trimming cost V 0 bases and J 0 bases, with 21 bases left between them. The CDR3 spans 21 residues. The CDR3 DNA reads TGCGCCAGCAGCCAAGAAAGGTTGACGGGAAGGGATTACTCTGGGGCCAACGTCCTGACTTTC. It codes for CASSQERLTGRDYSGANVLTF.

The chain employs TRBV5-4 and TRBJ1-1, with 9 bases that match TRBD1. J gave up 6 bases and V 3 bases, and 9 bases lay outside the gene matches. The V gene's germline CDR1 is SGHNT and CDR2 YYREEE (reference sequence). This CDR3 contains 15 residues. CDR3 region: CASSYRDRELAEAFF. The CDR3 DNA reads TGTGCCAGCAGCTACCGGGACAGGGAATTGGCTGAAGCTTTCTTT.

This sequence joins TRBV7-8 and TRBJ2-5; the match to TRBD2 covers 8 bases. Trimming took 3 bases from V and 4 from J; bases not matched to a gene: 10. Per germline, CDR1 SGHVS and CDR2 FQNEAQ. The CDR3 loop spans 16 amino acids. The CDR3 protein is CASSFAVRGGLETQYF. Written as DNA, the CDR3 is TGTGCCAGCAGCTTCGCGGTTCGGGGGGGCCTAGAGACCCAGTACTTC.

The V and J genes are TRBV6-5 and TRBJ2-7; D perhaps matches TRBD1 (6 bases). The V and J ends lost 5 bases and 3 bases respectively, with 14 bases between them. CDR3 length: 14 residues. Germline loops: CDR1 MNHEY, CDR2 SVGAGI. CDR3 in DNA: TGTGCCAGCAGTCCAGGGGATACCCGCTACGAGCAGTACTTC. Translation: CASSPGDTRYEQYF.

The chain uses TRBV6-1 and TRBJ1-2; D is unclear. From germline, CDR1 is MNHNS and CDR2 SASEGT. The CDR3 extends over 15 amino acids. Deletions cut 2 bases from V and 6 bases from J, with 16 bases between. The CDR3 bases are TGTGCCAGCAGTGAACTAGAGGGAGGGATCGATGGCTACACCTTC. This translates into CASSELEGGIDGYTF.